A selection of T cell receptor beta chains follows, all from one sample in a study of shared clonotypes between healthy human individuals. Generated by immunoSEQ multiplex PCR, the TCRdb table keeps only in-frame clones and is missing some. In the table there are about 2.4 million clones, around 94% of which are singletons. The sequenced sample was naive CD4+ T cells sorted from blood. These receptors were taken from a man younger than 35 in good health. The CDR3 runs from the conserved cysteine through the conserved F or W. The D gene is left open where the match is weak. Expanded clones are given a class, and other clones once, few, many or no size at all.

D	J	size	V	CDR3	DNA
-	TRBJ1-1	-	TRBV7-9	CASSPDLVVTEAFF	TGTGCCAGCAGCCCAGATTTGGTGGTTACTGAAGCTTTCTTT
TRBD2	TRBJ2-7	-	TRBV5-5	CASSFLAGLVYEQYF	TGTGCCAGCAGCTTCCTAGCGGGGCTAGTTTACGAGCAGTACTTC
TRBD2	TRBJ2-1	-	TRBV27	CASSLFTSGVSSYNEQFF	TGTGCCAGCAGTTTATTTACTAGCGGGGTCAGCTCCTACAATGAGCAGTTCTTC
-	TRBJ2-2	once	TRBV4-1	CASSQEGMAGELFF	TGCGCCAGCAGCCAAGAAGGTATGGCCGGGGAGCTGTTTTTT
-	TRBJ2-3	-	TRBV9	CASSVAISGADTQYF	TGTGCCAGCAGCGTAGCGATTAGCGGAGCAGATACGCAGTATTTT
-	TRBJ2-6	-	TRBV30	CAWGNSGANVLTF	TGTGCCTGGGGGAACTCTGGGGCCAACGTCCTGACTTTC
TRBD1	TRBJ1-6	-	TRBV28	CASSLGTGFTPLHF	TGTGCCAGCAGTTTAGGGACAGGGTTTACACCCCTCCACTTT
-	TRBJ1-1	-	TRBV7-3	CASSLGYSKAEAFF	TGTGCCAGCAGCTTAGGGTACAGTAAGGCTGAAGCTTTCTTT
TRBD2	TRBJ2-7	few	TRBV13	CASSHTGASSGRVPYEQYF	TGTGCCAGCAGCCATACTGGCGCGTCTAGCGGGAGGGTCCCTTACGAGCAGTACTTC
-	TRBJ1-2	-	TRBV19	CASIDGPGTNYGYTF	TGTGCCAGTATTGATGGACCCGGGACAAACTATGGCTACACCTTC
TRBD1	TRBJ1-4	-	TRBV15	CATSQGAANLATFNEKLFF	TGTGCCACCAGTCAGGGGGCAGCGAACCTTGCGACCTTTAATGAAAAACTGTTTTTT